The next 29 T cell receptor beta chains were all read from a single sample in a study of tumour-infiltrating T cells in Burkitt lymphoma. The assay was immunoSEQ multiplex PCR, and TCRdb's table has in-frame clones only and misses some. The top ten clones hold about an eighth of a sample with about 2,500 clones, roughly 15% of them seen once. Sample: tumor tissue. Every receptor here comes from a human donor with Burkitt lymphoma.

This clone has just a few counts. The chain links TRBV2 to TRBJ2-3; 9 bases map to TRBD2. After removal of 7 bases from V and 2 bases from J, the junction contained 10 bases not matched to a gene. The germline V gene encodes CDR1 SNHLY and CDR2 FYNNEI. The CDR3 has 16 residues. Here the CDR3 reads CASMWSASGTTDTQYF. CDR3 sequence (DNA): TGTGCCAGCATGTGGTCCGCTAGCGGGACCACAGATACGCAGTATTTT.

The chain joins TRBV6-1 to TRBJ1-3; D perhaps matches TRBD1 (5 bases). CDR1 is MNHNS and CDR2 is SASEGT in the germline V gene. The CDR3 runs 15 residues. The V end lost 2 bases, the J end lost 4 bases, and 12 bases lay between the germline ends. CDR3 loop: CASSEQGAAGNTIYF. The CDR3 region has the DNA TGTGCCAGCAGTGAACAGGGAGCTGCGGGAAACACCATATATTTT.

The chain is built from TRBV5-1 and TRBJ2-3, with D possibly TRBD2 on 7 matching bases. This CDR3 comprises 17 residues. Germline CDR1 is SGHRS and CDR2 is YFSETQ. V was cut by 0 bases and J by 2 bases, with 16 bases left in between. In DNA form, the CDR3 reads TGCGCCAGCAGCTTGGCCGGCGGGGGCTCCACCACAGATACGCAGTATTTT. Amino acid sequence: CASSLAGGGSTTDTQYF.

The chain's CDR3 is CASREGSYYEQYF. The DNA of the CDR3 is TGTGCCAGCCGAGAGGGTTCCTACTACGAGCAGTACTTC. The chain links TRBV6-5 to TRBJ2-7, with a weak D call TRBD2 (5 bases). The CDR3 spans 13 residues. Trimming took 8 bases from V and 3 from J, leaving 14 bases between them. Germline V gene data show CDR1 as MNHEY and CDR2 as SVGAGI.

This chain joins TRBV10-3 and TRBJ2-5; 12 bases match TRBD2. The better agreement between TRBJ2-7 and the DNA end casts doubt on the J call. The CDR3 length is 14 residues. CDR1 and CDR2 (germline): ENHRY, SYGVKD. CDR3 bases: TGTGCCATCATGTCTAGCGGGGGGGTCTACGAGCAGTACTTC. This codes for CAIMSSGGVYEQYF.

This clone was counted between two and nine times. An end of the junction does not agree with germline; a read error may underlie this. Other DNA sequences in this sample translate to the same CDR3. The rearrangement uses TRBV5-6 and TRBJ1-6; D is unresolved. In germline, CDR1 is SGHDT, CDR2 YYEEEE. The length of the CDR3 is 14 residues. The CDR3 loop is CASSSGSYNSPLHF. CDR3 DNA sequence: TGTGCCAGTAGCTCTGGCTCCTATAATTCACCCCTCCACTTT.

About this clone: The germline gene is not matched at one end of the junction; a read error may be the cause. The CDR3 DNA reads TGCGTCAGCAGCCAAGTTCCCCCTGTGGGGGGCCAGGTCGGTTTGGACTATGGCTACACCTTC. It translates to CVSSQVPPVGGQVGLDYGYTF. The chain carries TRBV4-1 and TRBJ1-2; D perhaps matches TRBD1 (6 bases). Germline loops: CDR1 MGHRA, CDR2 YSYEKL. The CDR3 totals 21 residues.

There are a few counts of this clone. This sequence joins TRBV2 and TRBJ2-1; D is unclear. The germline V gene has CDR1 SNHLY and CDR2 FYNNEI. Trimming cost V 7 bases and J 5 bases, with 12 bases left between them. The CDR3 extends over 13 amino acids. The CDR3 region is CASKIRIDNEQFF. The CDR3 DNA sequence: TGTGCCAGCAAGATTCGGATTGACAATGAGCAGTTCTTC.

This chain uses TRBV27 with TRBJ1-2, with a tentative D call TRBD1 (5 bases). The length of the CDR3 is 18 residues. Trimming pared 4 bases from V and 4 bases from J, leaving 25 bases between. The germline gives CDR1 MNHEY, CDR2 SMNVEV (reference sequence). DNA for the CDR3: TGTGCCAGCAGTTCATCCCTTGGAAGAGGGGCGATGGGCTATGGCTACACCTTC. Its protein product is CASSSSLGRGAMGYGYTF.

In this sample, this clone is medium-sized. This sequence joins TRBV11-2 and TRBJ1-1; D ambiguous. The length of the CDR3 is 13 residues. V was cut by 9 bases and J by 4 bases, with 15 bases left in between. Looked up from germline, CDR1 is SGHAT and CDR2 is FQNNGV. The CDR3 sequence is CASNPPGFTEAFF. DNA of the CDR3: TGTGCCAGTAACCCTCCCGGGTTCACTGAAGCTTTCTTT.

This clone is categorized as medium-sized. CDR3 DNA sequence: TGCGCCAGCAGCCAAGACTCAGTTCCCTACAATGAGCAGTTCTTC. This sequence encodes CASSQDSVPYNEQFF. The chain couples TRBV4-1 to TRBJ2-1; D is unclear. Trimming pared 0 bases from V and 2 bases from J, leaving 8 bases between. This CDR3 has 15 amino acids. The V gene's germline CDR1 is MGHRA and CDR2 YSYEKL.

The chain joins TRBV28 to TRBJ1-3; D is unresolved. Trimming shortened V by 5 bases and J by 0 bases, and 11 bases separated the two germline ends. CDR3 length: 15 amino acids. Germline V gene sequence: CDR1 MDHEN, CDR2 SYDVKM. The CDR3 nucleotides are TGTGCCAGCAGTCCTCAACTGAGCTCTGGAAACACCATATATTTT. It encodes CASSPQLSSGNTIYF.

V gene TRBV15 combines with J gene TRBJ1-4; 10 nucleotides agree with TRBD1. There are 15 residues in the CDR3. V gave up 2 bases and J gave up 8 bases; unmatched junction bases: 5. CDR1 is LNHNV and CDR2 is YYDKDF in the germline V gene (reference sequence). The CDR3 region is CATSRRDRGVEKLFF. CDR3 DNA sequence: TGTGCCACCAGCAGAAGGGACAGGGGAGTAGAAAAACTGTTTTTT.

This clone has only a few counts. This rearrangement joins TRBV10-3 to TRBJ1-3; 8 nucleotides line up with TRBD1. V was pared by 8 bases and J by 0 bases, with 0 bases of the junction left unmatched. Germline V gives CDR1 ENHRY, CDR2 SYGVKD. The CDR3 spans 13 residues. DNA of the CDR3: TGTGCCATCGGACAGGGCTCTGGAAACACCATATATTTT. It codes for CAIGQGSGNTIYF.

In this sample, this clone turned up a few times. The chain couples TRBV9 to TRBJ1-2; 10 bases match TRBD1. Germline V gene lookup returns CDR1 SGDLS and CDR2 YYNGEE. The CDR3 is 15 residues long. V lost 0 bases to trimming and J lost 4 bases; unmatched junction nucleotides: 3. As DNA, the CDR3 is TGTGCCAGCAGCGTAGAAGGGGACAGGGGCTATGGCTACACCTTC. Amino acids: CASSVEGDRGYGYTF.

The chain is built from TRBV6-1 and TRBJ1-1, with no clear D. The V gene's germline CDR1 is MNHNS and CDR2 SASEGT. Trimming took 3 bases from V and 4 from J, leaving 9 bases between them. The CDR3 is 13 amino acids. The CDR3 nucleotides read TGTGCCAGCAGTGATAGGGTCGGCACTGAAGCTTTCTTT. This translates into CASSDRVGTEAFF.

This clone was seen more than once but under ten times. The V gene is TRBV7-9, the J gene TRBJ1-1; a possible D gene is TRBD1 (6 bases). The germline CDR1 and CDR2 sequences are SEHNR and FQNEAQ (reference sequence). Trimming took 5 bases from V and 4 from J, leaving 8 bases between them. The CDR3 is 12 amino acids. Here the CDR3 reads CASSPDSTEAFF. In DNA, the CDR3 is TGTGCCAGCAGCCCGGACAGCACTGAAGCTTTCTTT.

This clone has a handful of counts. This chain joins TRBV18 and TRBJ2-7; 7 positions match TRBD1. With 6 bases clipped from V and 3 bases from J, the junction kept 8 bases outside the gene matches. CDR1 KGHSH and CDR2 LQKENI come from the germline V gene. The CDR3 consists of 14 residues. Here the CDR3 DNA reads TGTGCCAGCTCTACCTCACAGGGGTTCTACGAGCAGTACTTC. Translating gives CASSTSQGFYEQYF.

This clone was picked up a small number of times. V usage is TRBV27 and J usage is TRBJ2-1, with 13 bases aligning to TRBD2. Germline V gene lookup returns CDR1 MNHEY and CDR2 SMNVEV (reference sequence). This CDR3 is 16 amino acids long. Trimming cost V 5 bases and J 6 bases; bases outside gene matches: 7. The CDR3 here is CASSPPGLAGPNEQFF. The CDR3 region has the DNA TGTGCCAGCAGTCCCCCGGGACTAGCGGGGCCCAATGAGCAGTTCTTC.

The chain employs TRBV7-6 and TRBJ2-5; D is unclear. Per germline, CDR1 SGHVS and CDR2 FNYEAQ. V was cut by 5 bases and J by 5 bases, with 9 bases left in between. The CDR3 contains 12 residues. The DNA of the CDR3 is TGTGCCAGCAGCCCCATTTGGGAGACCCAGTACTTC. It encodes CASSPIWETQYF.

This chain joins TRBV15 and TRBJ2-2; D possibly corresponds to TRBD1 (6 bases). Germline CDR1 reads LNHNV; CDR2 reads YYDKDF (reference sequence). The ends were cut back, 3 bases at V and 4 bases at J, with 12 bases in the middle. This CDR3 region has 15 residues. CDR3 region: CATSRESRGTGELFF. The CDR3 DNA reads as TGTGCCACCAGCAGGGAGAGCAGGGGCACCGGGGAGCTGTTTTTT.

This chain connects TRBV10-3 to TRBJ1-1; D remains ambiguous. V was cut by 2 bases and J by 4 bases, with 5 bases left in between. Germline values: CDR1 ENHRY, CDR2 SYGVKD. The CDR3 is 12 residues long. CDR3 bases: TGTGCCATCAGTGAGATGTCCACTGAAGCTTTCTTT. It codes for CAISEMSTEAFF.

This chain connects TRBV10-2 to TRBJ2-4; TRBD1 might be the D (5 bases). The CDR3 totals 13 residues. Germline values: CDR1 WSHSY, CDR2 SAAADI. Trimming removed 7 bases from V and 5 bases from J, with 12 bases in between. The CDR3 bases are TGCGCCAGCACCTGGACATACGAAAACATTCAGTACTTC. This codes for CASTWTYENIQYF.

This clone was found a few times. CDR3 amino acids: CASSRTPGQGGGNTIYF. CDR3 DNA sequence: TGTGCCAGCAGCCGCACACCGGGACAGGGGGGTGGAAACACCATATATTTT. The V and J genes are TRBV7-9 and TRBJ1-3; 11 bases align to TRBD1. The V segment lost 5 bases and the J segment 3 bases; nucleotides outside the gene matches: 9. CDR3 length equals 17 residues. Germline lookup yields CDR1 SEHNR and CDR2 FQNEAQ (reference sequence).

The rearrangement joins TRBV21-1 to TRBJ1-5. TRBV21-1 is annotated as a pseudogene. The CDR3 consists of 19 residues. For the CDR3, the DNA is TGTGCCAGGAACTGTAAGGATGGAGGGGGAGGGGGGCGCAATCAGCCCCAGCATTTT. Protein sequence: CARNCKDGGGGGRNQPQHF.

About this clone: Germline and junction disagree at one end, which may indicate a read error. The DNA for the CDR3 is TGCGCCAGCAGGCCCACAGGGTTGAACGCTGAAGCTTTCTTT. Its protein is CASRPTGLNAEAFF. V and J are TRBV10-1 and TRBJ1-1; D is perhaps TRBD1 (6 bases). The CDR3 is 14 residues long. Germline assignment: CDR1 WNHNN and CDR2 SYGVQD (reference sequence).

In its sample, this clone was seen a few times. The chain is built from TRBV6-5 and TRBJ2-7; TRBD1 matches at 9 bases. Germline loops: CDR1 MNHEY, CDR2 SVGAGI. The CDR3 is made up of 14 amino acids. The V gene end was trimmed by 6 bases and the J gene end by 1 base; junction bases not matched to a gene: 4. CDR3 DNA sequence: TGTGCCAGCAGCGTGGGACAGGGATCCTACGAGCAGTACTTC. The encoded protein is CASSVGQGSYEQYF.

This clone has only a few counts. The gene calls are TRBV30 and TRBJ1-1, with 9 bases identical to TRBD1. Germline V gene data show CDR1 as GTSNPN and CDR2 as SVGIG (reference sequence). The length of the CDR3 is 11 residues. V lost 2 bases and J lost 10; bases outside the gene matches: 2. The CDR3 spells CAWSQDRGAFF. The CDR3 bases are TGTGCCTGGAGTCAGGACAGGGGAGCTTTCTTT.

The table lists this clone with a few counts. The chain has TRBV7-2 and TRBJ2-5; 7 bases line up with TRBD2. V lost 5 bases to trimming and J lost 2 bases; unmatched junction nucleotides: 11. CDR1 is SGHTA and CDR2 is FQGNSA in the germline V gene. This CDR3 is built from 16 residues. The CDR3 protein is CASSHYKTGLQETQYF. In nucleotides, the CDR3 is TGTGCCAGCAGCCATTATAAAACGGGACTACAAGAGACCCAGTACTTC.